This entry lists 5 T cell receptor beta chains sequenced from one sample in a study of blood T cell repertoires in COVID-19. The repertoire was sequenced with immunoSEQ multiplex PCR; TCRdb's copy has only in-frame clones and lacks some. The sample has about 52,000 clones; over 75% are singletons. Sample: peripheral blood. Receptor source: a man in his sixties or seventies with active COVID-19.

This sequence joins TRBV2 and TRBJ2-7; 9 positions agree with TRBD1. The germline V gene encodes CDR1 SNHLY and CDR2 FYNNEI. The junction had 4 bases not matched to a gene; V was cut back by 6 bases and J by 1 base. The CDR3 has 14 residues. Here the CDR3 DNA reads TGTGCCAGCAGAGCGGACAGGGGTTCCTACGAGCAGTACTTC. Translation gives CASRADRGSYEQYF.

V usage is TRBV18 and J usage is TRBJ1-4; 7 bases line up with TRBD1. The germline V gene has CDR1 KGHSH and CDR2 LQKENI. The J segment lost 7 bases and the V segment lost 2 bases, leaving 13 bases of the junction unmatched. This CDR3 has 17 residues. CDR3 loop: CASSPVEGALNREKLFF. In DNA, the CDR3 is TGTGCCAGCTCACCAGTGGAGGGGGCATTAAATCGTGAAAAACTGTTTTTT. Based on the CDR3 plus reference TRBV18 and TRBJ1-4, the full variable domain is NAGVMQNPRHLVRRRGQEARLRCSPMKGHSHVYWYRQLPEEGLKFMVYLQKENIIDESGMPKERFSAEFPKEGPSILRIQQVVRGDSAAYFCASSPVEGALNREKLFFGSGTQLSVL.

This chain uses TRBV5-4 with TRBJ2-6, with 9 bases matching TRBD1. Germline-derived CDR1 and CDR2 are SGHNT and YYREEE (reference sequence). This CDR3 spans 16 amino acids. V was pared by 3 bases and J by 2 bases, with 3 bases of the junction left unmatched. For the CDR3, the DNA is TGTGCCAGCAGCTCCACAGGGGGCCCTGGGGCCAACGTCCTGACTTTC. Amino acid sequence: CASSSTGGPGANVLTF.

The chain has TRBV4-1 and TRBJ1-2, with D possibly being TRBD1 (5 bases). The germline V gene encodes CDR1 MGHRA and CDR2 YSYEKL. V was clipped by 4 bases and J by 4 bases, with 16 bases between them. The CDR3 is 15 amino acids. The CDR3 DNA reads TGCGCCAGCAGCCTAGAGGGGCAGTCCCCCTATGGCTACACCTTC. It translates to CASSLEGQSPYGYTF.

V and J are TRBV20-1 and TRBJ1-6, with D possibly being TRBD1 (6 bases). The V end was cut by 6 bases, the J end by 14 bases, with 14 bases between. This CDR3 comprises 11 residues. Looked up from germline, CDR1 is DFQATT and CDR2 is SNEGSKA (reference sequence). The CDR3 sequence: CSANRARTLHF. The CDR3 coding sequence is TGCAGTGCAAACAGGGCTCGCACCCTCCACTTT.